This TCR beta chain was profiled in a study of cytomegalovirus exposure and HLA in healthy donors (dated by TCRdb to about 2017). Background for the entire study: An earlier analysis of 550 to 700 of the donors reported 250 to 350 Gb of sequence data and roughly 110 million unique TCR beta sequences from around 200 million T cells. All discovery cohort repertoires had been generated on a single sequencing platform. Because of strong linkage in the cohort, roughly 5 DR-DQ haplotypes were treated as single units for association and clustering. Rather than drawing on any new phenotypic data, the later analysis identified candidate immune exposures from TCR beta sequences and the way those sequences occurred across donors. To study patterns of TCR occurrence, a later analysis re-analyzed previously published TCR beta repertoires from 600 to 750 donors and added high-resolution HLA genotyping. Genome-wide SNP genotypes for about 55% of the roughly 670 donors were used in a later genetic analysis, which treated that subset as a discovery cohort. To predict cytomegalovirus infection status, the study brought together high-throughput TCR immunosequencing, statistical association of individual TCRs with disease status, and machine learning. Both class I and class II loci were covered by HLA typing, at four-digit resolution. In addition to the first cohort of around 670 subjects, a separate validation cohort of 130 or so different subjects was used. Among roughly 400 genotyped donors of the cohort, an average of roughly 230,000 unique TCR beta nucleotide sequences was sequenced per donor, of which 15% to 20% were non-productive. Of the 300 to 500 genotyped donors, more than 75% were placed in the genetic ancestry cluster associated with self-reported Caucasian donors. An early release covering roughly 580 HLA-typed donors comprised roughly 300 gigabases of sequencing data and roughly 85 million unique TCR sequences. Typing coverage differed by locus: A, B, C, DRB1 and DQB1 were typed in roughly 629-630 donors, DQA1 in 500 to 550, DPA1 in around 580, and DPB1 in about 450. The T cell repertoires of 666 subjects were profiled by immunosequencing and related to cytomegalovirus serostatus. The study was designed to test whether signatures of past pathogen exposure could be identified by cataloging public T cell receptors. In an earlier analysis of about 590 of the donors, high-throughput TCR beta sequencing was used to judge whether each TCR beta V gene segment behaved as functional or pseudogenic. Donor age, sex, ethnicity and CMV serostatus were compiled alongside the repertoire data.

Library method: the immunoSEQ multiplex PCR assay. For the multiplex PCR, a mixture combining 60 forward primers for TCR Vbeta segments and 13 reverse primers for TCR Jbeta segments was used. The CDR3 region of rearranged TCR beta genes was amplified from genomic DNA with a multiplex PCR assay. The amplified TCR beta libraries were sequenced on the Illumina HiSeq System as 87-base-pair reads. The paper's data handling went like this. A later analysis tallied roughly 76 million unique TCR beta chains across the 700 or so repertoires, and about 10 million of those chains were shared by two or more donors. To remove PCR and sequencing errors, raw reads were error-corrected and collapsed into unique sequences using a nearest-neighbor algorithm that merged closely related sequences. V, D and J gene segments were assigned by aligning CDR3 sequences to IMGT reference sequences. For a sequence to be retained, at least a six-nucleotide match to both a V gene segment and a J gene segment was required. A rearrangement counted as productive if the CDR3 had no stop codons and remained in frame with V and J, and every other rearrangement counted as non-productive. Following IMGT convention, CDR3 was defined as the stretch from the second conserved V-encoded cysteine to the conserved J-encoded phenylalanine. In an earlier analysis of approximately 590 of the donors, sequences lacking an unambiguous match to a single V gene segment were excluded. An earlier analysis of approximately 590 of the donors classified V segments as functional when productive rearrangements were above 56.7% and as segregating when the standard deviation between donors was above 5%. A statistical classification framework was built for diagnosing cytomegalovirus status from the catalog of TCR beta chain sequences. V and J gene assignment, in a later analysis, came from comparing TCR nucleotide sequences with IMGT/GENE-DB human TR gene sequences. Using the TCRdist pipeline, a later analysis assigned CDR3 sequences along with most-parsimonious VDJ recombination scenarios. In a later analysis, every TCR beta chain was defined by the combination of its CDR3 amino acid sequence and its V-gene family, and reads without a unique V-gene family were dropped. As a way to deal with suspected cross-contamination and a sequencing artifact, a later analysis dropped 640 or so nucleotide sequences that were highly shared and had low generation probability. For each public chain, a later analysis derived a clonal expansion index from normalized ranks of inferred template counts within each repertoire. A later analysis computed generation probabilities with a VDJ recombination model fitted to out-of-frame rearrangements, and checked the results against IGoR. In a later analysis, hypergeometric tests were used to score TCR-TCR, TCR-HLA and TCR-CMV co-occurrence, with a repertoire-size bias correction applied to TCR pairs. To estimate false discovery rates, a later analysis permuted the HLA or CMV assignments 20 times. In a later analysis, co-occurring TCRs were grouped using DBSCAN, with TCRdist sequence similarity added in when clustering inside HLA-allele-positive subsets. Repertoires with fewer than 30,000 or more than 120,000 public chains were left out of co-occurrence clustering, as were a handful of repertoires with anomalous nucleotide sharing. TCRdb mirrors the immuneACCESS table, restricted to in-frame sequences. Some clones are absent from its copies; in checked studies, under half trace to an unresolved V gene, and the reason for the others is unknown. Clone size and the V and J calls come from that table; the DNA yielded D and trimming. Here the sample has around 100,000 clones; around two thirds occur a single time. The ten largest clones take up 3% to 5% of the sample.

In total, 666 healthy bone marrow donors made up the cohort. Cohort members were all nominally healthy when sampled, although unrecorded immune exposures were likely present. The donor was CMV seronegative and was included in the group of several hundred seronegative cohort members. A peripheral blood sample was collected from each donor, and TCR beta sequencing was performed on peripheral blood mononuclear cells. Genomic DNA extraction from the blood cell samples was performed with the Qiagen DNeasy Blood Extraction Kit. About this clone: There is no known antigen for this receptor. The record has no base qualities; no much larger clone is one base away.

Broader findings and caveats from the paper: In this cohort, only TCR beta chains were sequenced, and detectable features were limited by the absence of alpha or paired-chain data. In vitro tests confirmed that three of the cytomegalovirus-associated TCR beta chains recognize cytomegalovirus antigens. A later analysis associated about 18,000 TCR beta sequences with specific HLA alleles at a false discovery rate of 0.05. In an earlier analysis of 587 of the donors, most TCR beta V segments appeared in productive rearrangements about 87% or about 30% of the time, broadly matching IMGT annotations. The presence/absence analyses assumed that sequencing depth was roughly uniform across donors, and that assumption may not be true. In a later analysis, HLA-associated TCR beta chains were found to be more clonally expanded and to have lower generation probabilities than equally common non-associated chains. A further reported finding was that TCR beta sequences accurately predicted the HLA-A and HLA-B alleles for most subjects in the first cohort. An association between a missense DCLRE1C variant and V-gene and J-gene trimming of TCR beta chains was found in a later genetic analysis and replicated in an independent cohort. In both the original and validation cohorts, the classifier was reported to diagnose cytomegalovirus status with high specificity and sensitivity. A total of 164 TCR beta chains were listed by the study as associated with cytomegalovirus. Because some donors lacked HLA typing at each locus, the association tests relied only on the typed subset. In a later analysis, the rate of TCR association differed among HLA loci, with DRB1 alleles having the most associated TCRs and HLA-C alleles having the fewest. In a later genetic analysis, fewer N-insertions in productive TCRs were reported among donors in an Asian-associated ancestry cluster than the roughly 700-donor mean. Most TCR sequences were observed very rarely across donors, whereas some public TCRs were present in many individuals. The authors suggested that the approach could potentially be extended to other disease states and immunological phenotypes. CMV serostatus was the only immune exposure information available for the cohort. Because counts were too low, roughly 18 rarely observed V segments, including chromosome 9 orphons, were left out of the earlier analysis of some 600 of the donors. When HLA alleles, especially DR and DQ, strongly co-occurred, attributing TCR associations to individual alleles was difficult. A group of highly shared sequence variants was considered likely to be a technical artifact of the sequencing pipeline. In a later analysis, most CMV-associated TCR beta chains were found to appear HLA-restricted, with HLA associations seemingly driven largely by CMV exposure. Linkage disequilibrium might explain the correlated functional status among segregating V segments, but an unknown experimental factor could not be excluded. According to a later analysis, parvovirus B19, influenza, CMV and Epstein-Barr virus appeared linked to several top co-occurrence clusters.

The receptor was isolated from a man between 25 and 39 years old in good health and CMV-seronegative. Sequenced sample: PBMCs.

The CDR3 reads CASSPWEGGEKLFF. The base sequence is TGTGCCAGCTCACCCTGGGAGGGCGGTGAAAAACTGTTTTTT. This sequence uses TRBV18 and TRBJ1-4; no D gene call is confident. Cut back by 3 bases and 7 bases, the V and J ends lie 12 bases apart. Spanning cysteine to phenylalanine, the CDR3 consists of 14 amino acids. Only CDR3 DNA remains: 42 bases, in frame from the first base. The germline V gene specifies KGHSH as CDR1 and LQKENI as CDR2.